This T cell receptor beta chain is from a study of blood T cell repertoires in COVID-19. About the research overall: PBMCs, B-cell-depleted T cells, or T cells provided the cDNA or gDNA that made up the material.

Cohort allocation depended upon clinical history that participants reported. Each recovered donor of Cohort 3 presented with two negative PCRs, clearance, or symptom resolution. Per the authors' pipeline: Estimation of nucleated cell counts relied on the amplification of reference gene primers. Profiled with immunoSEQ multiplex PCR; TCRdb holds only in-frame clones, not every one. V and J calls and clone size follow that table, whereas D and trimming were derived from the DNA. The table records more than 200,000 clones, around 87% of them present only once. The CDR3 spans 16 residues. The germline gives CDR1 MNHEY, CDR2 SVGAGI. J lost 2 bases, V lost 4 bases, and 8 bases had no gene match.

V is TRBV6-5 and J is TRBJ1-2; 9 bases are shared with TRBD1. The clonotype originates from a woman in her 50s who had recovered from COVID-19. Input material: PBMCs or T cells enriched from blood (not recorded which). As DNA, the CDR3 is TGTGCCAGCAGTTCCCTACAGGGGGCGGGGAACTATGGCTACACCTTC. Translated, it gives CASSSLQGAGNYGYTF.